This TCR beta chain is drawn from a study of OX40 agonist ivuxolimab in advanced cancers. As for the study in general: Three patients showed partial responses: one hepatocellular carcinoma and two cutaneous melanoma cases.

Turning to this clone: The antigen is not known.

The data were produced by immunoSEQ multiplex PCR, yet TCRdb's version contains in-frame clones alone and is incomplete. The sample lists about 77,000 clones, 85% seen once, with roughly 0.66% in the top ten. Germline assignment: CDR1 SGHTA and CDR2 FQGNSA. V lost 6 bases and J lost 8; bases outside the gene matches: 9. The CDR3 totals 14 residues. Study observations and caveats: No determination was made of the antigen specificity of the expanded peripheral T cells. The average count of expanded clones was higher among CD8+ T cells than among CD4+. CD4+ and CD8+ T cells in blood underwent clonal expansion by week 6 at 0.1 to 3.0 mg/kg.

V usage is TRBV7-2 and J usage is TRBJ2-1, with 8 bases lining up with TRBD1. Sequences were derived from CD4+ or CD8+ T cells sorted from blood, sampled in a trial of the OX40 agonist ivuxolimab. The sequence derives from an adult with an advanced solid tumor such as melanoma, head and neck, liver or kidney cancer. CDR3 bases: TGTGCCAGCAGTATCACAGGGGGTTCTGATGAGCAGTTCTTC. It specifies CASSITGGSDEQFF. The full variable domain, rest sourced from reference TRBV7-2 and TRBJ2-1, is GAGVSQSPSNKVTEKGKDVELRCDPISGHTALYWYRQSLGQGLEFLIYFQGNSAPDKSGLPSDRFSAERTGGSVSTLTIQRTQQEDSAVYLCASSITGGSDEQFFGPGTRLTVL.